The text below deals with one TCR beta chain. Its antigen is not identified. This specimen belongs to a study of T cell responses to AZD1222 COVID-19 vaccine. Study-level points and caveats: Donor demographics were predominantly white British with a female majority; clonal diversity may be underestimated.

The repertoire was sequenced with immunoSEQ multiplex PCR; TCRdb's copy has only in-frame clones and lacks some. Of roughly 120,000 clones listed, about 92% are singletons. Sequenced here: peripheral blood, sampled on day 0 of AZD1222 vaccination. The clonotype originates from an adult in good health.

DNA of the CDR3: TGCGCCAGCAGTACCTTTGGGACTAGCGACAATGAGCAGTTCTTC. Residues: CASSTFGTSDNEQFF. The rearrangement uses TRBV5-1 and TRBJ2-1; 10 nucleotides agree with TRBD2. V lost 5 bases and J lost 5; bases outside the gene matches: 7. Germline assignment: CDR1 SGHRS and CDR2 YFSETQ. The CDR3 runs 15 residues.